The 19 T cell receptor beta chains in this list originate from one sample, sequenced in a study of cytomegalovirus exposure and HLA in healthy donors. This PCR relied on a set of 60 Vbeta primers and 13 Jbeta primers. Generated by immunoSEQ multiplex PCR, the TCRdb table keeps only in-frame clones and is missing some. The table records around 150,000 clones, approximately 80% of them present only once. Input material: PBMCs. The receptors were gathered from a male donor in good health and CMV-seropositive.

The chain joins TRBV2 to TRBJ2-4, with a tentative D call TRBD2 (6 bases). Germline loops: CDR1 SNHLY, CDR2 FYNNEI. V lost 6 bases and J lost 1, with 16 bases in between. This CDR3 is 16 amino acids long. DNA of the CDR3: TGTGCCAGCAGGGGGTGGAGGGGCAGTGCCAAAAACATTCAGTACTTC. Its translation: CASRGWRGSAKNIQYF. The full variable domain, in which reference TRBV2 and TRBJ2-4 provide the parts outside the CDR3, is EPEVTQTPSHQVTQMGQEVILRCVPISNHLYFYWYRQILGQKVEFLVSFYNNEISEKSEIFDDQFSVERPDGSNFTLKIRSTKLEDSAMYFCASRGWRGSAKNIQYFGAGTRLSVL.

The chain combines TRBV27 with TRBJ2-1; the D is unclear. Germline V gene data show CDR1 as MNHEY and CDR2 as SMNVEV (reference sequence). V dropped 6 bases and J dropped 3 bases, with 6 bases sitting between them. The CDR3 is 12 amino acids. DNA for the CDR3: TGTGCCAGCAGGGCAATCTACAATGAGCAGTTCTTC. It codes for CASRAIYNEQFF.

This clone occurred a few times. The chain combines TRBV9 with TRBJ2-3, with 8 bases matching TRBD1. The germline gives CDR1 SGDLS, CDR2 YYNGEE. The V segment lost 4 bases and the J segment 6 bases; nucleotides outside the gene matches: 13. The CDR3 consists of 16 residues. As DNA, the CDR3 is TGTGCCAGCAGCCGACAGGGGCCGCCTGTGGTCGATACGCAGTATTTT. Translating it yields CASSRQGPPVVDTQYF.

Regarding this clone: The same CDR3 can be traced to other DNA sequences in this sample. The chain has TRBV7-8 and TRBJ2-5, with 8 positions matching TRBD1. CDR1 and CDR2 (germline): SGHVS, FQNEAQ. The CDR3 loop spans 16 amino acids. Trimming cost V 1 base and J 5 bases; bases outside gene matches: 9. The CDR3 nucleotides read TGTGCCAGCAGCTTAGGACGGAGACAGGGGTGGGAGACCCAGTACTTC. Protein product: CASSLGRRQGWETQYF.

The chain recombines TRBV11-2 with TRBJ2-5, with 12 bases lining up with TRBD2. With the DNA end fitting TRBJ2-7 better, the J assignment may be wrong. The CDR3 contains 15 residues. From germline, CDR1 is SGHAT and CDR2 FQNNGV. The CDR3 DNA sequence: TGTGCCAGCAGCTCTGGACTAGCGGGGAAAGACGAGCAGTACTTC. Amino acid sequence: CASSSGLAGKDEQYF.

V gene TRBV4-1 combines with J gene TRBJ2-7; 8 bases match TRBD1. The germline gives CDR1 MGHRA, CDR2 YSYEKL. With V trimmed by 4 bases and J by 2 bases, 4 bases remained unmatched. This CDR3 region has 14 residues. The CDR3 region is CASSPRTGPYEQYF. In DNA form, the CDR3 reads TGCGCCAGCAGCCCCCGGACAGGGCCCTACGAGCAGTACTTC.

The chain recombines TRBV11-2 with TRBJ2-5; 7 bases line up with TRBD1. Germline lookup yields CDR1 SGHAT and CDR2 FQNNGV. J was trimmed by 3 bases and V by 5 bases; bases with no gene match: 3. The CDR3 sequence is 13 residues long. CDR3 loop: CASSRTGEETQYF. CDR3 nucleotides: TGTGCCAGCAGCCGTACAGGGGAAGAGACCCAGTACTTC.

The rearrangement uses TRBV5-1 and TRBJ2-2, with 8 bases that match TRBD2. The CDR3 sequence is 16 residues long. With V trimmed by 2 bases and J by 3 bases, 6 bases remained unmatched. The germline V gene encodes CDR1 SGHRS and CDR2 YFSETQ. The DNA for the CDR3 is TGCGCCAGCAGCTTTAACGGGGGGGCCGACACCGGGGAGCTGTTTTTT. It encodes CASSFNGGADTGELFF.

Note on this clone: A junction boundary mismatches the germline segment, possibly from a read error. This sample also contains other DNA sequences that code for the same CDR3. This sequence joins TRBV6-5 and TRBJ1-4; tentative D call: TRBD1 (6 bases). This CDR3 contains 14 residues. Germline-derived CDR1 and CDR2 are MNHEY and SVGAGI. The CDR3 is CASRSGTYDEKLFF. As DNA, the CDR3 is TGTGCCAGCCGATCAGGGACATATGATGAAAAACTGTTCTTT.

This chain links TRBV27 with TRBJ2-7, with 10 bases identical to TRBD1. This CDR3 has 15 residues. With V trimmed by 3 bases and J by 1 base, 3 bases remained unmatched. Germline-derived CDR1 and CDR2 are MNHEY and SMNVEV (reference sequence). CDR3 sequence reads: CASSFLDRGSYEQYF. CDR3 DNA sequence: TGTGCCAGCAGTTTCTTGGACAGGGGGTCCTACGAGCAGTACTTC.

As DNA, the CDR3 is TGCGCAGAGGCTAGCGGGGGGGACAATGAGCAGTTCTTC. This gives the protein CAEASGGDNEQFF. The gene calls are TRBV29-1 and TRBJ2-1; 12 positions match TRBD2. The CDR3 contains 13 residues. Germline assignment: CDR1 SQVTM and CDR2 ANQGSEA.

V and J are TRBV5-1 and TRBJ2-7; TRBD1 matches 7 bases. The CDR3 runs to 14 residues. Trimming took 5 bases from V and 3 from J; bases not matched to a gene: 8. From germline, CDR1 is SGHRS and CDR2 YFSETQ. This chain's CDR3 is CASSSNRGDYEQYF. CDR3 bases: TGCGCCAGCAGTTCCAACAGGGGCGACTACGAGCAGTACTTC.

V and J are TRBV7-2 and TRBJ1-2, with D maybe TRBD1 (5 bases). The length of the CDR3 is 13 residues. Trimming left V 5 bases short and J 4 bases short, with 11 bases between. Germline-derived CDR1 and CDR2 are SGHTA and FQGNSA. DNA for the CDR3: TGTGCCAGCAGCCTGGGGGGTCCCTATGGCTACACCTTC. Residues: CASSLGGPYGYTF.

The rearrangement links TRBV4-2 to TRBJ2-1; TRBD2 matches 11 bases. The CDR3 has 21 amino acids. Per germline, CDR1 LGHNA and CDR2 YNFKEQ. J gave up 0 bases and V 3 bases, and 16 bases lay outside the gene matches. Here the CDR3 reads CASSQASVLAGGLSSYNEQFF. CDR3 DNA sequence: TGTGCCAGCAGCCAGGCTAGTGTGCTAGCGGGGGGACTATCCTCCTACAATGAGCAGTTCTTC.

This chain connects TRBV6-1 to TRBJ2-7, with a possible D match to TRBD1 (6 bases). Germline CDR1 is MNHNS and CDR2 is SASEGT. The CDR3 covers 13 residues. V was trimmed by 4 bases and J by 4 bases, leaving 11 bases between them. The CDR3 loop is CASSARTVYEQYF. The CDR3 DNA reads as TGTGCCAGCAGTGCCCGGACAGTATACGAGCAGTACTTC.

The rearrangement links TRBV6-5 to TRBJ2-1, with a possible D match to TRBD2 (7 bases). Trimming took off 7 bases at V and 1 base at J, with 11 bases between the two ends. Germline CDR1 and CDR2: MNHEY and SVGAGI. The CDR3 consists of 14 residues. CDR3 loop: CASTRGASYNEQFF. In DNA, the CDR3 is TGTGCCAGCACCCGGGGGGCGTCCTACAATGAGCAGTTCTTC.

The chain recombines TRBV29-1 with TRBJ2-3; D ambiguous. This CDR3 region has 15 residues. CDR1 is SQVTM and CDR2 is ANQGSEA in the germline V gene. V was clipped by 6 bases and J by 6 bases, with 22 bases between them. Here the CDR3 reads CSVVPLASPLDTQYF. The DNA for the CDR3 is TGCAGCGTAGTCCCACTCGCGTCTCCCCTGGATACGCAGTATTTT.

The chain is built from TRBV25-1 and TRBJ1-2; D perhaps matches TRBD1 (5 bases). The CDR3 sequence is 13 residues long. Germline CDR1 reads MGHDK; CDR2 reads SYGVNS. V lost 3 bases, J lost 0 bases, and 5 bases lay in between. The CDR3 protein is CASSEDTNYGYTF. As DNA, the CDR3 is TGTGCCAGCAGTGAGGACACTAACTATGGCTACACCTTC.

The CDR3 region has the DNA TGTGCCAGCAGCTCCGCCGCGACAGGGGGTAGGTCCGCTGGTGAAAAACTGTTTTTT. Its protein is CASSSAATGGRSAGEKLFF. This sequence joins TRBV5-5 and TRBJ1-4, with TRBD1 matching over 9 bases. With 3 bases clipped from V and 7 bases from J, the junction kept 19 bases outside the gene matches. CDR1 and CDR2 (germline): SGHKS, YYEKEE (reference sequence). The CDR3 extends over 19 amino acids.